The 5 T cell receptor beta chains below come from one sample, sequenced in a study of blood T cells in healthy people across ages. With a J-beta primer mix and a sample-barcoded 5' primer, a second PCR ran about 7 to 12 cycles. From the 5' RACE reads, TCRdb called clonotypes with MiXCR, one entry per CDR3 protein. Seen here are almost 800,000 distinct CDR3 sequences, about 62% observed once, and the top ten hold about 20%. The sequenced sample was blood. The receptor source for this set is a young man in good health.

The CDR3 sequence: CASSVSLTGLGRERQETQYF. CDR3 sequence (DNA): TGTGCCAGCAGCGTATCTCTAACCGGATTGGGCCGCGAGCGCCAAGAGACCCAGTACTTC. The chain recombines TRBV9 with TRBJ2-5; no definite D call. There are 20 residues in the CDR3. Germline CDR1 and CDR2: SGDLS and YYNGEE. V lost 1 base and J 1 base, leaving 26 bases between the germline ends.

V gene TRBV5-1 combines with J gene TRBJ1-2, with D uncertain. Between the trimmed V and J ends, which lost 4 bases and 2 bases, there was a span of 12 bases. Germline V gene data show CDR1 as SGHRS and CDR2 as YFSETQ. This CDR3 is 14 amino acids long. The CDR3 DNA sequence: TGCGCCAGCAGCCTTGGGGAACCCAACTATGGCTACACCTTC. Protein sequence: CASSLGEPNYGYTF. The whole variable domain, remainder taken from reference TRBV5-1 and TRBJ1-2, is KAGVTQTPRYLIKTRGQQVTLSCSPISGHRSVSWYQQTPGQGLQFLFEYFSETQRNKGNFPGRFSGRQFSNSRSEMNVSTLELGDSALYLCASSLGEPNYGYTFGSGTRLTVV.

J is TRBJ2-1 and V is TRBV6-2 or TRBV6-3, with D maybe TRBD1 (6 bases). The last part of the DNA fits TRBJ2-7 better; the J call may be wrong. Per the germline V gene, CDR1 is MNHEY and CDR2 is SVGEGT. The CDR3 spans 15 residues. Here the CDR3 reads CASSRLQGSYNEQYF. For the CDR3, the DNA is TGTGCCAGCAGCCGCCTACAGGGCTCCTACAATGAGCAGTACTTC.

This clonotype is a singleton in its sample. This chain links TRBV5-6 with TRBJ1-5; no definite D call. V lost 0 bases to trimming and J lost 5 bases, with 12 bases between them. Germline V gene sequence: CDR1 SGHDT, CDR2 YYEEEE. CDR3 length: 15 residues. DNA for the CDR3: TGTGCCAGCAGCTTGGCGGGTTTAAATCATCAGCCCCAGCATTTT. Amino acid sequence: CASSLAGLNHQPQHF.

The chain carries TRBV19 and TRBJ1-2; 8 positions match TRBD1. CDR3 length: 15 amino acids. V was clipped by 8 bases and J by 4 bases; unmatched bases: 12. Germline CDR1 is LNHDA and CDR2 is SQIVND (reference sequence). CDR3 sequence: CASDEGQGWSYGYTF. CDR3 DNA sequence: TGTGCCAGTGATGAAGGACAGGGTTGGAGCTATGGCTACACCTTC.